This T cell receptor beta chain was identified in a study of PD-1 blockade in mismatch repair-deficient tumors. The wider study: Enrolled about 2013-2017, patients had progressing, pretreated mismatch repair-deficient cancers of about a dozen types. Study-wide results and caveats: After pembrolizumab, tumor-resident clones rose rapidly, then generally contracted before radiologic responses.

Libraries were prepared by immunoSEQ multiplex PCR; TCRdb keeps only in-frame clonotypes and omits some of them. The sample comprises tens of thousands of clones, roughly 80% of which are singletons, and roughly 2.7% rests with the top ten. The length of the CDR3 is 16 residues. The ends lost 5 bases at V and 4 bases at J; junction bases unmatched: 12. The germline V gene encodes CDR1 SGHVS and CDR2 FQNEAQ. PCR or immunohistochemistry showed mismatch repair deficiency in every enrolled patient. Three pembrolizumab responders had their TCRs sequenced. Of note for this clone: Its target is not known.

The origin of this receptor is an adult with mismatch repair-deficient cancer. V usage is TRBV7-8 and J usage is TRBJ1-1; 8 bases map to TRBD1. Material: peripheral blood, obtained 12 weeks after starting pembrolizumab. This CDR3 reads CASSIRPGQVVTEAFF. The CDR3 DNA sequence: TGTGCCAGCAGCATACGCCCGGGACAGGTCGTCACTGAAGCTTTCTTT.